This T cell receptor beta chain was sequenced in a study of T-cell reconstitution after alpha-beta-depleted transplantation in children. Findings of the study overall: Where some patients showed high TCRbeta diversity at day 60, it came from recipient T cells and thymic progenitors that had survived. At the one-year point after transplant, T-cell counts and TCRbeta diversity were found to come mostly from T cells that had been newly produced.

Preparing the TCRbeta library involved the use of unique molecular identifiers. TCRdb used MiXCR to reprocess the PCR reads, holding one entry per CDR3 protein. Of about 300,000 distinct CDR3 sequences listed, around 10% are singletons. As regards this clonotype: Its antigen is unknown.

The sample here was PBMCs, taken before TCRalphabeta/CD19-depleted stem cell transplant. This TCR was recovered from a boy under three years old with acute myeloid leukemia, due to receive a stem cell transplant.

The CDR3 protein is CASSQELNNEQFF. The CDR3 coding sequence is TGTGCCAGCAGCCAGGAGCTGAACAATGAGCAGTTCTTC. This chain joins TRBV14 and TRBJ2-1; D unresolved. The V gene's germline CDR1 is SGHDN and CDR2 FVKESK. V was trimmed by 3 bases and J by 5 bases, leaving 8 bases between them. There are 13 residues in the CDR3. Drawing the rest from reference TRBV14 and TRBJ2-1, the complete variable domain is EAGVTQFPSHSVIEKGQTVTLRCDPISGHDNLYWYRRVMGKEIKFLLHFVKESKQDESGMPNNRFLAERTGGTYSTLKVQPAELEDSGVYFCASSQELNNEQFFGPGTRLTVL.